This TCR beta chain was documented in a study of cytotoxic CD8 clonotypes in ibrutinib-treated CLL. Only in-frame clones appear in the TCRdb table, and some are missing; sequencing was by immunoSEQ multiplex PCR. This table holds fewer than 400,000 clones, 67% found once. General observations from the study: Baseline clonality exceeded age-matched healthy donors and tracked circulating CD8+ T-cell counts.

Germline values: CDR1 SGHAT, CDR2 FQDESV (reference sequence). The CDR3 is 13 residues long. Trimming stripped 1 base from V and 4 bases from J, with 7 bases between. As concerns this clone: Its specificity is not known.

The clonotype comes from a human donor with chronic lymphocytic leukemia. V gene TRBV11-1 combines with J gene TRBJ1-1; D is perhaps TRBD1 (6 bases). The sequenced sample was PBMCs, obtained after 36 months of ibrutinib treatment. CDR3 in amino acids: CASSLGDITEAFF. DNA of the CDR3: TGTGCCAGCAGCTTAGGGGACATCACTGAAGCTTTCTTT.